Listed here are 8 T cell receptor beta chains from one sample, sequenced in a study of cytomegalovirus exposure and HLA in healthy donors. The PCR ran on 60 Vbeta and 13 Jbeta primers. The assay was immunoSEQ multiplex PCR, and TCRdb's table has in-frame clones only and misses some. The table lists some 71,000 clones, approximately 81% of them singletons. Material: PBMCs. The receptors were sampled from a woman aged 30 to 39 in good health and CMV-seropositive.

V gene TRBV5-1 combines with J gene TRBJ2-1, with 8 nucleotides matching TRBD2. The CDR3 spans 14 residues. J lost 0 bases, V lost 7 bases, and 3 bases had no gene match. Germline assignment: CDR1 SGHRS and CDR2 YFSETQ. The CDR3 reads CASRTSGSYNEQFF. CDR3 in DNA: TGCGCCAGCCGAACTAGCGGCTCCTACAATGAGCAGTTCTTC.

This chain uses TRBV7-8 with TRBJ2-3; a possible D gene is TRBD1 (6 bases). Between the trimmed V and J ends, which lost 5 bases and 1 base, there was a span of 10 bases. The germline CDR1 and CDR2 sequences are SGHVS and FQNEAQ. The CDR3 loop spans 14 amino acids. Here the CDR3 DNA reads TGTGCCAGCAGCCCGCCAGGGGGCACAGATACGCAGTATTTT. Residues: CASSPPGGTDTQYF.

The chain has TRBV7-2 and TRBJ1-4; no reliable D call. Germline V CDR1 and CDR2: SGHTA, FQGNSA. The CDR3 has 15 amino acids. Trimming cost V 1 base and J 3 bases, with 9 bases left between them. In DNA, the CDR3 is TGTGCCAGCAGCTTAGTAGCAGCTCCTAATGAAAAACTGTTTTTT. Translating it yields CASSLVAAPNEKLFF.

V usage is TRBV6-1 and J usage is TRBJ2-2; D call uncertain. The CDR3 loop spans 13 amino acids. The germline V and J ends were trimmed by 8 bases and 0 bases, with 7 bases remaining between them. The germline V gene encodes CDR1 MNHNS and CDR2 SASEGT. The CDR3 bases are TGTGCCAGCGGCAGGACGAACACCGGGGAGCTGTTTTTT. Translation gives CASGRTNTGELFF.

The chain is built from TRBV30 and TRBJ1-5; tentative D call: TRBD1 (5 bases). V gave up 7 bases and J gave up 3 bases, with 13 bases separating them. Germline V CDR1 and CDR2: GTSNPN, SVGIG (reference sequence). CDR3 length: 13 amino acids. CDR3 bases: TGTGCCTTCCGGGACTTTCCCAATCAGCCCCAGCATTTT. Translation gives CAFRDFPNQPQHF.

This chain joins TRBV30 and TRBJ1-1; TRBD1 matches 7 bases. This CDR3 has 12 amino acids. Germline V gives CDR1 GTSNPN, CDR2 SVGIG (reference sequence). After removal of 5 bases from V and 0 bases from J, the junction contained 0 bases not matched to a gene. The CDR3 DNA follows: TGTGCCTGGGACAGGGTGAACACTGAAGCTTTCTTT. Translated, it gives CAWDRVNTEAFF.

The chain employs TRBV18 and TRBJ1-1; D is undetermined. Germline CDR1 is KGHSH and CDR2 is LQKENI. The CDR3 extends over 15 amino acids. V lost 0 bases, J lost 5 bases, and 13 bases lay in between. The CDR3: CASSPPGSRRTEAFF. The CDR3, as DNA: TGTGCCAGCTCACCACCGGGGTCGCGGAGGACTGAAGCTTTCTTT.

J is TRBJ2-1 and V is TRBV7-9; perhaps TRBD2 as D (5 bases). Trimming removed 1 base at V and 4 bases at J, with 8 bases between. The CDR3 runs 14 residues. The germline gives CDR1 SEHNR, CDR2 FQNEAQ (reference sequence). The CDR3 nucleotides read TGTGCCAGCAGCTTAGGAGGGCCGTACAATGAGCAGTTCTTC. Translated, it gives CASSLGGPYNEQFF.